Shown below are 17 T cell receptor beta chains from a single sample sequenced in a study of blood T cells in healthy people across ages. Combining a sample-barcoded 5' primer with a J-beta primer mix, a second PCR ran for 7 to 11 cycles. TCRdb used MiXCR to reprocess the 5' RACE reads, holding one entry per CDR3 protein. The sample shows roughly 1.5 million distinct CDR3 sequences, 42% of them seen only once. Sequences were obtained from blood. These receptors were taken from a woman aged 18-29 years in good health.

A word on this clonotype: Mismatch with germline at one junction end may stem from a read error. This rearrangement joins TRBV4-1 to TRBJ2-7; a weak D match, TRBD1 (6 bases). Germline CDR1 reads MGHRA; CDR2 reads YSYEKL. This CDR3 has 13 amino acids. CDR3 bases: TGCGACAGCAGCCTTGGACAGAACTACGAGCAGTACTTC. Its protein product is CDSSLGQNYEQYF.

This clonotype was observed at least ten times. The chain uses TRBV27 and TRBJ2-7; 8 bases match TRBD1. The ends lost 6 bases at V and 3 bases at J; junction bases unmatched: 7. Looked up from germline, CDR1 is MNHEY and CDR2 is SMNVEV (reference sequence). The CDR3 is 14 amino acids. The CDR3 protein is CASSLSGTGYEQYF. CDR3 nucleotides: TGTGCCAGCAGCTTGTCCGGGACAGGCTACGAGCAGTACTTC.

This clonotype was counted between two and nine times. The rearrangement joins TRBV5-1 to TRBJ2-3, with a tentative D call TRBD1 (6 bases). Germline lookup yields CDR1 SGHRS and CDR2 YFSETQ. This CDR3 is 15 amino acids long. Trimming removed 3 bases from V and 0 bases from J, with 11 bases in between. The CDR3 sequence: CASSSGHYSTDTQYF. In DNA form, the CDR3 reads TGCGCCAGCAGCTCGGGACACTATAGCACAGATACGCAGTATTTT. Full variable domain (rest looked up from reference TRBV5-1 and TRBJ2-3): KAGVTQTPRYLIKTRGQQVTLSCSPISGHRSVSWYQQTPGQGLQFLFEYFSETQRNKGNFPGRFSGRQFSNSRSEMNVSTLELGDSALYLCASSSGHYSTDTQYFGPGTRLTVL.

The chain couples TRBV7-9 to TRBJ1-6, with 9 positions matching TRBD1. The germline V gene encodes CDR1 SEHNR and CDR2 FQNEAQ (reference sequence). This CDR3 has 15 residues. V was clipped by 5 bases and J by 10 bases; unmatched bases: 9. The CDR3 loop is CASSAHGQGRSPLHF. Here the CDR3 DNA reads TGTGCCAGCAGCGCTCACGGACAGGGGCGGTCACCCCTCCACTTT. The full variable domain, its missing parts supplied by reference TRBV7-9 and TRBJ1-6, is DTGVSQNPRHKITKRGQNVTFRCDPISEHNRLYWYRQTLGQGPEFLTYFQNEAQLEKSRLLSDRFSAERPKGSFSTLEIQRTEQGDSAMYLCASSAHGQGRSPLHFGNGTRLTVT.

The V call is TRBV7-2, the J call TRBJ2-4, with D unresolved. Between the trimmed V and J ends, which lost 5 bases and 9 bases, there was a span of 14 bases. The CDR3 length is 13 residues. CDR1 SGHTA and CDR2 FQGNSA come from the germline V gene. CDR3 residues: CASSPQGLSIQYF. As DNA, the CDR3 is TGTGCCAGCAGCCCTCAAGGGTTGAGCATTCAGTACTTC.

The rearrangement links TRBV20-1 to TRBJ2-3; 7 bases agree with TRBD1. CDR1 is DFQATT, CDR2 SNEGSKA, per germline (reference sequence). V lost 2 bases and J lost 6; bases outside the gene matches: 8. The CDR3 is made up of 14 amino acids. The CDR3 spells CSARRARGPDTQYF. The CDR3 DNA sequence: TGCAGTGCTAGAAGAGCGAGGGGGCCGGATACGCAGTATTTT.

The chain recombines TRBV12-3 or TRBV12-4 with TRBJ2-2, with D unresolved. V gave up 6 bases and J gave up 3 bases, with 8 bases separating them. The length of the CDR3 is 13 residues. The CDR3 DNA reads as TGTGCCAGCAGACCCGGCCACACCGGGGAGCTGTTTTTT. Its translation is CASRPGHTGELFF.

The rearrangement joins TRBV12-3 or TRBV12-4 to TRBJ2-1; no definite D call. V gave up 5 bases and J gave up 4 bases, with 12 bases separating them. CDR3 length: 14 residues. The CDR3 sequence is CASSSYTLYNEQFF. For the CDR3, the DNA is TGTGCCAGCAGTAGCTATACGCTTTACAATGAGCAGTTCTTC.

The rearrangement links TRBV12-3 or TRBV12-4 to TRBJ1-4, with 8 positions matching TRBD1. Trimming took 6 bases from V and 6 from J; bases not matched to a gene: 6. This CDR3 region has 14 residues. The CDR3 coding sequence is TGTGCCAGCAGCGCGGACAGGGTAGATGAAAAACTGTTTTTT. Translated, it gives CASSADRVDEKLFF.

The V gene is TRBV20-1, the J gene TRBJ1-3; D is undetermined. Germline values: CDR1 DFQATT, CDR2 SNEGSKA (reference sequence). Between the trimmed V and J ends, which lost 1 base and 3 bases, there was a span of 13 bases. The CDR3 is made up of 15 amino acids. As DNA, the CDR3 is TGCAGTGCTAGAGGCATAGAAGGTGATGGAAACACCATATATTTT. This sequence encodes CSARGIEGDGNTIYF.

In this sample, this clonotype turned up once. The J gene is TRBJ2-1, the V gene TRBV3-1; 8 nucleotides agree with TRBD2. The germline gives CDR1 LGHDT, CDR2 YNNKEL (reference sequence). The J segment lost 9 bases and the V segment lost 0 bases, leaving 13 bases of the junction unmatched. The CDR3 contains 17 residues. The DNA of the CDR3 is TGTGCCAGCAGCCAAGAAGGGAGCGGACTAGCAGTCGGTGAGCAGTTCTTC. It codes for CASSQEGSGLAVGEQFF.

This chain links TRBV7-6 with TRBJ2-1; D is unclear. Trimming removed 1 base from V and 13 bases from J, with 11 bases in between. The CDR3 spans 12 residues. Looked up from germline, CDR1 is SGHVS and CDR2 is FNYEAQ. CDR3 region: CASSLVLDPQFF. CDR3 in DNA: TGTGCCAGCAGCTTAGTCTTAGACCCACAGTTCTTC.

This chain connects TRBV9 to TRBJ2-3; D might be TRBD2 (7 bases). Trimming left V 0 bases short and J 2 bases short, with 13 bases between. From germline, CDR1 is SGDLS and CDR2 YYNGEE. This CDR3 has 16 residues. In nucleotides, the CDR3 is TGTGCCAGCAGCGTAGAGCCGCGGGGGCTCACAGATACGCAGTATTTT. It specifies CASSVEPRGLTDTQYF.

The chain is built from TRBV7-9 and TRBJ1-2; D gene unclear. V gave up 5 bases and J gave up 4 bases, with 8 bases separating them. The CDR3 loop spans 12 amino acids. Germline-derived CDR1 and CDR2 are SEHNR and FQNEAQ (reference sequence). As DNA, the CDR3 is TGTGCCAGCAGCAACCTACTCTATGGCTACACCTTC. Its translation is CASSNLLYGYTF.

This clonotype was counted between two and nine times. The chain links TRBV3-1 to TRBJ2-1, with D unclear. Germline V gene sequence: CDR1 LGHDT, CDR2 YNNKEL (reference sequence). The V and J ends lost 2 bases and 5 bases respectively, with 4 bases between them. The CDR3 spans 12 residues. CDR3 amino acids: CASSQTDNEQFF. The CDR3 nucleotides are TGTGCCAGCAGCCAAACCGACAATGAGCAGTTCTTC.

This chain links TRBV20-1 with TRBJ2-2, with D uncertain. Germline assignment: CDR1 DFQATT and CDR2 SNEGSKA (reference sequence). The CDR3 spans 12 residues. V gave up 6 bases and J gave up 7 bases, with 12 bases separating them. The CDR3 coding sequence is TGCAGTGCCACCACCTTGGGCGGGGAGCTGTTTTTT. It codes for CSATTLGGELFF.

For this clonotype: One end of the junction fails to match germline, which may point to a read error. The J gene is TRBJ2-3, the V gene TRBV15; 8 bases are shared with TRBD2. The germline V gene encodes CDR1 LNHNV and CDR2 YYDKDF (reference sequence). The CDR3 is 16 residues long. CDR3 coding DNA: TGTGCCGCCAGCAGAGATTACAGGGAACTAGCGGTTACGCAGTATTTT. This encodes CAASRDYRELAVTQYF.